The rows below give T cell receptor beta chains drawn from one sample of a study of T and B cells in COVID-19 patients. TCRdb analysed the multiplex PCR reads with MiXCR anew, one entry per CDR3 protein. Of 8,000 to 10,000 distinct CDR3 sequences in the sample, about 28% were seen once. The sample was blood. The origin of the receptors is a human donor with active COVID-19. The CDR3 runs from the conserved cysteine through the conserved F or W. A D gene is named only where the DNA matches it firmly. Clone size appears in some rows only: once, few, many, or a class for an expanded clone.

v_gene	j_gene	d_gene	abundance	CDR3aa	CDR3nt
TRBV5-4	TRBJ2-5	.	.	CASSPYQETQYF	TGTGCCAGCAGCCCGTACCAAGAGACCCAGTACTTC
TRBV6-1	TRBJ2-6	.	.	CASSVRQARSSGANVLTF	TGTGCCAGCAGTGTCCGACAGGCTCGGAGCTCTGGGGCCAACGTCCTGACTTTC
TRBV4-2	TRBJ2-5	.	few	CASSQVLSGVTQYF	TGTGCCAGCAGCCAAGTGTTATCTGGCGTGACCCAGTACTTC
TRBV5-1	TRBJ2-3	.	.	CASSPPGGGSTDTQYF	TGCGCCAGCAGCCCCCCTGGTGGGGGCAGCACAGATACGCAGTATTTT
TRBV6-4	TRBJ2-3	.	medium-sized	CASSETTGWSVDTQYF	TGTGCCAGCAGTGAAACAACTGGTTGGTCCGTAGATACGCAGTATTTT
TRBV19	TRBJ2-3	TRBD2	medium-sized	CASSIDSGGAFADTQYF	TGTGCCAGTAGTATAGACAGCGGGGGGGCCTTTGCAGATACGCAGTATTTT
TRBV12-3/TRBV12-4	TRBJ2-5	.	medium-sized	CASSQQGAQYF	TGTGCCAGCAGCCAGCAAGGAGCCCAGTACTTC
TRBV19	TRBJ2-5	.	medium-sized	CASRHQGFATQYF	TGTGCCAGCCGCCACCAGGGGTTCGCGACCCAGTACTTC
TRBV19	TRBJ1-2	.	medium-sized	CASSDTQIYGYTF	TGTGCCAGTAGTGACACCCAAATCTATGGCTACACCTTC
TRBV18	TRBJ1-4	.	.	CASSPPQGSNEKLFF	TGTGCCAGCTCACCACCCCAGGGGTCTAATGAAAAACTGTTTTTT
TRBV6-2/TRBV6-3	TRBJ2-1	TRBD2	.	CATQAGDYNEQFF	TGTGCCACCCAGGCGGGGGATTACAATGAGCAGTTCTTC
TRBV5-6	TRBJ2-5	TRBD2	.	CASSLGAGLTF	TGTGCCAGCAGCTTAGGGGCGGGACTAACTTTC
TRBV19	TRBJ1-2	.	medium-sized	CASSTRQTLYGYTF	TGTGCCAGTAGTACCCGACAGACTCTATATGGCTACACCTTC
TRBV20-1	TRBJ2-1	.	.	CSARILRLGLEQFF	TGCAGTGCTAGGATTCTCAGGCTGGGCCTTGAGCAGTTCTTC